Listed here is a single T cell receptor (beta chain). Its antigen is unknown. The data belong to a study of shared clonotypes between healthy human individuals. General study points: The study found lower generation probabilities in non-shared clonotypes than in those shared by all four donors.

Repertoires were generated with immunoSEQ multiplex PCR, while TCRdb's copy carries only in-frame clones and drops some. The profile shows 600,000 to 800,000 clones, around 77% of them singletons. Memory CD4+ cells were the fraction left after CD45RA+ naive selection. V was trimmed by 5 bases and J by 10 bases, leaving 15 bases between them. Germline lookup yields CDR1 SGHNT and CDR2 YENEEA. The CDR3 is 13 amino acids. The source is a woman aged 25 to 39 in good health. The source material was memory CD4+ T cells sorted from blood. Subset in this sample: CD45RA-negative fraction. The gene calls are TRBV11-3 and TRBJ2-1, with a tentative D call TRBD2 (5 bases). For the CDR3, the DNA is TGTGCCAGCAGCGCGGAGGAGCCGGGAGAGCAGTTCTTC. This gives the protein CASSAEEPGEQFF.